These 29 T cell receptor beta chains originate from one sample sequenced in a study of cytomegalovirus exposure and HLA in healthy donors (dated by TCRdb to about 2017). The library was generated by the immunoSEQ multiplex PCR assay. A mixture of 60 forward primers for TCR Vbeta segments and 13 reverse primers for TCR Jbeta segments was used in the multiplex PCR. Entries here come from immuneACCESS through TCRdb and include only in-frame sequences with V and J called. Some clones fail to appear in such tables; in the studies checked, an unresolved V gene covers under half of the shortfall, and the cause of the remainder is unknown. This sample gives 130,000 to 150,000 clones in total; 80% of them show up just once. 4.5% to 6% of the sample comes from the top ten. Sequenced input: PBMCs. These receptors all come from a male donor in good health and CMV-seronegative.

The CDR3 region has the DNA TGTGCCAGTAGTATAGACAGGGGCTCGAAGCCCCAGCATTTT. It is translated as CASSIDRGSKPQHF. The chain uses TRBV19 and TRBJ1-5, with D possibly being TRBD1 (6 bases). The CDR3 has 14 amino acids. The V and J ends lost 0 bases and 8 bases respectively, with 11 bases between them. Per the germline V gene, CDR1 is LNHDA and CDR2 is SQIVND (reference sequence).

The V gene is TRBV15, the J gene TRBJ2-7; D possibly corresponds to TRBD1 (6 bases). The ends were cut back, 5 bases at V and 4 bases at J, with 18 bases in the middle. This CDR3 spans 15 amino acids. From germline, CDR1 is LNHNV and CDR2 YYDKDF (reference sequence). The CDR3 spells CATSEARDMGYEQYF. The DNA of the CDR3 is TGTGCCACCAGCGAGGCCAGGGACATGGGATACGAGCAGTACTTC.

A note on this clone: Additional DNA sequences in this sample encode the identical CDR3. The genes are TRBV19 and TRBJ2-3, with D hard to call. This CDR3 spans 12 amino acids. From germline, CDR1 is LNHDA and CDR2 SQIVND (reference sequence). V was pared by 3 bases and J by 4 bases, with 5 bases between. Here the CDR3 reads CASSMAADTQYF. CDR3 DNA sequence: TGTGCCAGTAGTATGGCGGCAGATACGCAGTATTTT.

For the CDR3, the DNA is TGCGCCAGCAGCCAAGAGACAGGGATCGTGTCTGAGCAGTTCTTC. The encoded protein is CASSQETGIVSEQFF. The rearrangement joins TRBV4-1 to TRBJ2-1; 7 bases align to TRBD1. The germline gives CDR1 MGHRA, CDR2 YSYEKL. This CDR3 has 15 amino acids. The V segment lost 0 bases and the J segment 9 bases; nucleotides outside the gene matches: 8.

The J gene is TRBJ2-3, the V gene TRBV5-4; a possible D gene is TRBD2 (5 bases). V lost 0 bases, J lost 5 bases, and 10 bases lay in between. The CDR3 has 14 amino acids. Per germline, CDR1 SGHNT and CDR2 YYREEE (reference sequence). Here the CDR3 DNA reads TGTGCCAGCAGCTTGGCCGAGGGTGGAGATACGCAGTATTTT. Its protein product is CASSLAEGGDTQYF.

In its sample, this clone was seen a few times. This sequence joins TRBV6-5 and TRBJ2-1; D might be TRBD1 (6 bases). Germline V gene lookup returns CDR1 MNHEY and CDR2 SVGAGI. This CDR3 region has 15 residues. V was trimmed by 5 bases and J by 4 bases, leaving 15 bases between them. DNA of the CDR3: TGTGCCAGCAGTACCGGGACACCCGCTTACAATGAGCAGTTCTTC. Protein product: CASSTGTPAYNEQFF.

The rearrangement joins TRBV10-3 to TRBJ1-6; D is unresolved. Germline V gene data show CDR1 as ENHRY and CDR2 as SYGVKD. The CDR3 is 15 amino acids. V was trimmed by 4 bases and J by 0 bases, leaving 7 bases between them. CDR3 bases: TGTGCCATCAGTGGTGCTAGCTCCTATAATTCACCCCTCCACTTT. It specifies CAISGASSYNSPLHF.

This chain connects TRBV4-3 to TRBJ2-7, with 7 bases identical to TRBD1. Germline trimming cut 0 bases from V and 3 bases from J; bases unmatched to any gene: 14. This CDR3 spans 18 amino acids. CDR1 and CDR2 (germline): LGHNA, YSLEER. The CDR3 loop reads CASSQDIRGGPSNYEQYF. The CDR3 nucleotides read TGCGCCAGCAGCCAAGATATTAGAGGGGGCCCATCGAACTACGAGCAGTACTTC.

This clone turned up a few times. V gene TRBV7-8 combines with J gene TRBJ2-7, with TRBD1 matching 9 bases. Trimming removed 3 bases from V and 3 bases from J; junction bases left unmatched: 6. Germline V gene sequence: CDR1 SGHVS, CDR2 FQNEAQ. The CDR3 covers 15 residues. The CDR3 nucleotides read TGTGCCAGCAGCTTCCCGGGACAGGGAGTCTACGAGCAGTACTTC. Its translation: CASSFPGQGVYEQYF. Drawing the rest from reference TRBV7-8 and TRBJ2-7, the complete variable domain is GAGVSQSPRYKVAKRGQDVALRCDPISGHVSLFWYQQALGQGPEFLTYFQNEAQLDKSGLPSDRFFAERPEGSVSTLKIQRTQQEDSAVYLCASSFPGQGVYEQYFGPGTRLTVT.

J is TRBJ1-1 and V is TRBV2; D is uncertain. The CDR3 has 15 residues. The V and J ends lost 7 bases and 5 bases respectively, with 20 bases between them. Germline V gene sequence: CDR1 SNHLY, CDR2 FYNNEI. The CDR3 bases are TGTGCCAGCACGGACCAGCTGCCAGCGGGTACTGAAGCTTTCTTT. This sequence encodes CASTDQLPAGTEAFF.

V gene TRBV7-9 combines with J gene TRBJ2-3; D is uncertain. Trimming removed 5 bases at V and 5 bases at J, with 11 bases between. The V gene's germline CDR1 is SEHNR and CDR2 FQNEAQ (reference sequence). CDR3 size: 13 residues. The CDR3 DNA is TGTGCCAGCAGCACGATTCGGAGAGATACGCAGTATTTT. It specifies CASSTIRRDTQYF.

This clone was seen a few times. The chain is built from TRBV30 and TRBJ2-3; 8 bases align to TRBD2. Germline CDR1 and CDR2: GTSNPN and SVGIG (reference sequence). This CDR3 contains 16 residues. Trimming removed 4 bases from V and 2 bases from J; junction bases left unmatched: 11. The CDR3 is CAWTRKGAGATDTQYF. The DNA of the CDR3 is TGTGCCTGGACCCGGAAAGGAGCGGGGGCCACAGATACGCAGTATTTT.

In this sample, this clone turned up a few times. The chain uses TRBV9 and TRBJ1-2, with D tentatively TRBD1 (5 bases). The V end was cut by 3 bases, the J end by 5 bases, with 8 bases between. The germline CDR1 and CDR2 sequences are SGDLS and YYNGEE. This CDR3 comprises 12 residues. CDR3 nucleotides: TGTGCCAGCAGCGCAGGGTCTTATGGCTACACCTTC. Protein: CASSAGSYGYTF. The full variable domain, in which reference TRBV9 and TRBJ1-2 provide the parts outside the CDR3, is DSGVTQTPKHLITATGQRVTLRCSPRSGDLSVYWYQQSLDQGLQFLIQYYNGEERAKGNILERFSAQQFPDLHSELNLSSLELGDSALYFCASSAGSYGYTFGSGTRLTVV.

The J gene is TRBJ2-5, the V gene TRBV30; no clear D gene. The J call is doubtful: the DNA matches TRBJ2-7 better. CDR3 length equals 13 residues. The V gene's germline CDR1 is GTSNPN and CDR2 SVGIG (reference sequence). DNA of the CDR3: TGTGCCTGGACTTCCCGGCGTCGCGGCGAGCAGTACTTC. Its protein product is CAWTSRRRGEQYF.

This chain connects TRBV6-6 to TRBJ2-7; D is perhaps TRBD1 (6 bases). The CDR3 covers 14 residues. The V end lost 2 bases, the J end lost 6 bases, and 14 bases lay between the germline ends. The germline CDR1 and CDR2 sequences are MNHNY and SVGAGI (reference sequence). In nucleotides, the CDR3 is TGTGCCAGCAGTTACCAGACAGGAATTGGCGAGCAGTACTTC. Translated: CASSYQTGIGEQYF.

The rearrangement joins TRBV7-9 to TRBJ2-1, with TRBD1 as a possible D gene (7 bases). CDR3 length: 16 residues. CDR1 and CDR2 (germline): SEHNR, FQNEAQ (reference sequence). Trimming shortened V by 3 bases and J by 1 base, and 13 bases separated the two germline ends. CDR3 coding DNA: TGTGCCAGCAGCTTCAACAGGGGACTTTCCTACAATGAGCAGTTCTTC. Translating gives CASSFNRGLSYNEQFF.

This chain links TRBV6-1 with TRBJ1-1; 7 bases are shared with TRBD1. The CDR3 contains 14 residues. Germline lookup yields CDR1 MNHNS and CDR2 SASEGT. With V trimmed by 7 bases and J by 1 base, 6 bases remained unmatched. CDR3 sequence (DNA): TGTGCCAGCAACTATAGGGGGCGGAACACTGAAGCTTTCTTT. Its protein product is CASNYRGRNTEAFF.

CDR3 sequence reads: CASSQDLGGSARGTF. DNA of the CDR3: TGTGCCAGCAGCCAAGATCTGGGGGGGTCCGCCCGGGGCACCTTC. The V call is TRBV4-2, the J call TRBJ1-2; TRBD1 might be the D (5 bases). Trimming shortened V by 0 bases and J by 13 bases, and 21 bases separated the two germline ends. Germline values: CDR1 LGHNA, CDR2 YNFKEQ. The CDR3 length is 15 residues.

This chain joins TRBV7-8 and TRBJ1-4; a possible D gene is TRBD1 (5 bases). The germline gives CDR1 SGHVS, CDR2 FQNEAQ. The ends were cut back, 5 bases at V and 5 bases at J, with 15 bases in the middle. This CDR3 comprises 15 residues. The CDR3 here is CASSADSSFNEKLFF. DNA of the CDR3: TGTGCCAGCAGCGCAGACAGTTCCTTCAATGAAAAACTGTTTTTT. Combining the CDR3 with reference TRBV7-8 and TRBJ1-4 gives the whole variable domain GAGVSQSPRYKVAKRGQDVALRCDPISGHVSLFWYQQALGQGPEFLTYFQNEAQLDKSGLPSDRFFAERPEGSVSTLKIQRTQQEDSAVYLCASSADSSFNEKLFFGSGTQLSVL.

This clone was observed a few times. The chain joins TRBV11-2 to TRBJ2-5; D possibly corresponds to TRBD2 (7 bases). Trimming cost V 5 bases and J 2 bases, with 15 bases left between them. There are 15 residues in the CDR3. Germline V gene data show CDR1 as SGHAT and CDR2 as FQNNGV. As DNA, the CDR3 is TGTGCCAGCAGCCCCGGGGGGCCGGGACAAGAGACCCAGTACTTC. Residues: CASSPGGPGQETQYF.

This chain joins TRBV5-6 and TRBJ1-4; D not certain. Germline CDR1 reads SGHDT; CDR2 reads YYEEEE. Trimming removed 0 bases from V and 1 base from J, with 4 bases in between. The CDR3 covers 14 residues. The CDR3 is CASSLGVTNEKLFF. As DNA, the CDR3 is TGTGCCAGCAGCTTGGGCGTAACTAATGAAAAACTGTTTTTT.

The CDR3 reads CASSPYSGGAGETQYF. The DNA of the CDR3 is TGTGCCAGCAGCCCATATAGCGGGGGGGCCGGGGAGACCCAGTACTTC. V usage is TRBV7-2 and J usage is TRBJ2-5; 11 nucleotides agree with TRBD2. The CDR3 length is 16 residues. Germline V gene sequence: CDR1 SGHTA, CDR2 FQGNSA. Unmatched junction bases numbered 10, after V lost 5 bases and J lost 5 bases.

The chain uses TRBV4-3 and TRBJ2-5; D may be TRBD2 (7 bases). V gave up 1 base and J gave up 5 bases, with 17 bases separating them. CDR1 is LGHNA and CDR2 is YSLEER in the germline V gene. The CDR3 covers 16 residues. The CDR3 DNA sequence: TGCGCCAGCAGCCAAGGTGGGGGGGGGCTGAAGGAGACCCAGTACTTC. Protein product: CASSQGGGGLKETQYF.

The CDR3 DNA sequence: TGTGCCAGCAGTCTGGGACAGGGGGTGAACACCGGGGAGCTGTTTTTT. Residues: CASSLGQGVNTGELFF. The J gene is TRBJ2-2, the V gene TRBV28; 11 bases are a match to TRBD1. This CDR3 has 16 residues. The ends lost 5 bases at V and 1 base at J; junction bases unmatched: 3. CDR1 MDHEN and CDR2 SYDVKM come from the germline V gene.

This chain uses TRBV2 with TRBJ2-7, with D perhaps TRBD1 (6 bases). Trimming cost V 5 bases and J 1 base, with 12 bases left between them. The length of the CDR3 is 14 residues. CDR1 is SNHLY and CDR2 is FYNNEI in the germline V gene. In DNA, the CDR3 is TGTGCCAGCAGTACCAGGGGTGGATCCTACGAGCAGTACTTC. Amino acids: CASSTRGGSYEQYF.

This clone has a single count. At one boundary the junction diverges from the germline segment, which might be a read error. The rearrangement uses TRBV11-2 and TRBJ2-7; possible D gene TRBD1, 5 bases. The CDR3 is 12 amino acids. Germline assignment: CDR1 SGHAT and CDR2 FQNNGV. The CDR3 coding sequence is TGTGCCAGCAGCATAGACAGCTACGAGCAGTACTTC. This codes for CASSIDSYEQYF.

Turning to this clone: At the DNA level, this CDR3 is encoded by other sequences in the same sample as well. The chain recombines TRBV5-1 with TRBJ2-2; the D gene is possibly TRBD2 (6 bases). CDR1 SGHRS and CDR2 YFSETQ come from the germline V gene. The CDR3 sequence is 14 residues long. The germline V and J ends were trimmed by 4 bases and 1 base, with 8 bases remaining between them. CDR3 sequence (DNA): TGCGCCAGCAGCCCGGGACTGAACACCGGGGAGCTGTTTTTT. It yields the protein CASSPGLNTGELFF.

The V gene is TRBV5-1, the J gene TRBJ1-4, with D possibly being TRBD1 (6 bases). V was clipped by 3 bases and J by 5 bases, with 11 bases between them. The germline V gene encodes CDR1 SGHRS and CDR2 YFSETQ. CDR3 length: 14 residues. CDR3 loop: CASSSGQKNEKLFF. The CDR3 DNA reads TGCGCCAGCAGCTCAGGACAGAAGAATGAAAAACTGTTTTTT.

On this clone: The sample has other DNA sequences that encode this CDR3 too. The gene calls are TRBV5-1 and TRBJ2-5, with 12 bases that match TRBD2. CDR1 is SGHRS and CDR2 is YFSETQ in the germline V gene. V lost 5 bases, J lost 2 bases, and 1 base stayed unmatched. The CDR3 has 14 residues. The CDR3 spells CASSLAGGQETQYF. As DNA, the CDR3 is TGCGCCAGCAGTCTAGCGGGGGGGCAAGAGACCCAGTACTTC.